Below are 20 T cell receptor beta chains sequenced from a single sample in a study of shared clonotypes between healthy human individuals. Sequencing was performed with immunoSEQ multiplex PCR; in TCRdb, only in-frame clones are kept and a portion is missing. The top ten hold approximately 12% of the sample, which has around 500,000 clones, around 78% seen once. The sample was PBMCs. These receptors originate from a middle-aged woman in good health. Some clones in this sample may be carry-over from other donors' samples.

This clone was recorded a few times. This chain connects TRBV27 to TRBJ2-7, with D possibly TRBD2 on 6 matching bases. The CDR3 covers 16 residues. CDR1 MNHEY and CDR2 SMNVEV come from the germline V gene (reference sequence). V lost 5 bases to trimming and J lost 0 bases, with 17 bases between them. The CDR3 nucleotides are TGTGCCAGCAGTAAGGGGTCGGGAGACTCCTCCTACGAGCAGTACTTC. It is translated as CASSKGSGDSSYEQYF.

Comments on this clone: A much larger clone is a single base away; this may be a read error. The chain links TRBV5-6 to TRBJ2-5; 10 bases fit TRBD2. The CDR3 consists of 16 residues. CDR1 and CDR2 (germline): SGHDT, YYEEEE. Here the CDR3 reads CAGSFAPAGGRETQYF. The CDR3, as DNA: TGTGCCGGCAGCTTCGCCCCAGCGGGAGGGCGAGAGACCCAGTACTTC.

This clone was counted a few times. This chain connects TRBV5-1 to TRBJ1-5, with a weak D call TRBD1 (5 bases). The V end was cut by 4 bases, the J end by 7 bases, with 18 bases between. CDR1 SGHRS and CDR2 YFSETQ come from the germline V gene. The CDR3 has 15 amino acids. CDR3 protein: CASSVGTSEGQPQHF. CDR3 sequence (DNA): TGCGCCAGCAGCGTTGGGACGAGTGAGGGCCAGCCCCAGCATTTT.

Worth noting for this clone: One base separates it from a far larger clone, so it is likely a read error. This sample includes further DNA sequences coding for the same CDR3. The chain combines TRBV4-2 with TRBJ2-6; D is possibly TRBD2 (5 bases). V lost 0 bases and J 4 bases, leaving 10 bases between the germline ends. Germline V gene data show CDR1 as LGHNA and CDR2 as YNFKEQ. This CDR3 comprises 16 residues. The CDR3 protein is CASSQDLGSGANVLTF. The CDR3 DNA sequence: TGTGCCAGCAGCCAAGATCTGGGGAGCGGGGCCAACGTCCTGACTTTC.

The chain couples TRBV4-3 to TRBJ2-5; TRBD2 matches 8 bases. The V gene's germline CDR1 is LGHNA and CDR2 YSLEER. V was pared by 1 base and J by 0 bases, with 4 bases of the junction left unmatched. CDR3 length: 16 amino acids. The CDR3 here is CASSQGGTSYQETQYF. Here the CDR3 DNA reads TGCGCCAGCAGCCAAGGTGGGACTAGTTACCAAGAGACCCAGTACTTC.

V gene TRBV6-6 combines with J gene TRBJ2-7, with 11 bases identical to TRBD2. This CDR3 is 15 amino acids long. Trimming at V came to 6 bases and at J to 6 bases, leaving 10 bases not matched to a gene. Germline assignment: CDR1 MNHNY and CDR2 SVGAGI (reference sequence). Here the CDR3 DNA reads TGTGCCAGCAGCGTAGCGGGAGGGCCTGGGGCCGAGCAGTACTTC. Translating gives CASSVAGGPGAEQYF.

This clone came up a few times. V is TRBV4-2 and J is TRBJ1-1, with D unclear. V was cut by 4 bases and J by 6 bases, with 9 bases left in between. The CDR3 runs 12 residues. Germline-derived CDR1 and CDR2 are LGHNA and YNFKEQ. DNA of the CDR3: TGTGCCAGCAGCCCCACGAGGGCTGAAGCTTTCTTT. Amino acids: CASSPTRAEAFF.

The gene calls are TRBV18 and TRBJ1-4; 9 bases are a match to TRBD1. The trim removed 4 bases at V and 5 bases at J, leaving 5 bases unmatched. The CDR3 spans 15 residues. In germline, CDR1 is KGHSH, CDR2 LQKENI. CDR3 loop: CASSLPGQGNEKLFF. CDR3 DNA sequence: TGTGCCAGCTCACTACCGGGACAGGGCAATGAAAAACTGTTTTTT.

This chain links TRBV18 with TRBJ2-5; D unclear. V was cut by 4 bases and J by 3 bases, with 9 bases left in between. Germline CDR1 KGHSH, CDR2 LQKENI. The CDR3 loop spans 13 amino acids. The DNA for the CDR3 is TGTGCCAGCTCACGGGCCCAGGAAGAGACCCAGTACTTC. This sequence encodes CASSRAQEETQYF.

CDR3 protein: CSATTGLGYTF. DNA of the CDR3: TGCAGTGCGACTACAGGATTGGGCTACACCTTC. The V gene is TRBV20-1, the J gene TRBJ1-2; a possible D gene is TRBD1 (5 bases). Trimming removed 6 bases from V and 8 bases from J, with 13 bases in between. The CDR3 length is 11 residues. Germline CDR1 is DFQATT and CDR2 is SNEGSKA (reference sequence).

The rearrangement joins TRBV9 to TRBJ2-3, with TRBD2 matching over 8 bases. Germline values: CDR1 SGDLS, CDR2 YYNGEE. CDR3 size: 18 residues. V trimming: 0 bases; J trimming: 7 bases; junction bases outside the gene matches: 16. CDR3 coding DNA: TGTGCCAGCAGCGTAGACTGGGGTCTAGCGGGTCGGGGAAATACGCAGTATTTT. This encodes CASSVDWGLAGRGNTQYF.

This rearrangement joins TRBV5-4 to TRBJ2-2; 9 nucleotides line up with TRBD1. CDR1 SGHNT and CDR2 YYREEE come from the germline V gene (reference sequence). V was clipped by 3 bases and J by 6 bases; unmatched bases: 9. This CDR3 contains 16 residues. The CDR3 bases are TGTGCCAGCAGCTCTCCGGGACAGGGAGGCGCCGGGGAGCTGTTTTTT. It translates to CASSSPGQGGAGELFF.

The J gene is TRBJ2-3, the V gene TRBV4-1; TRBD2 matches 9 bases. The CDR3 is 17 residues long. Trimming removed 3 bases from V and 6 bases from J; junction bases left unmatched: 13. Per the germline V gene, CDR1 is MGHRA and CDR2 is YSYEKL. CDR3 coding DNA: TGCGCCAGCAGCCAGGGAGGCGGGAGCGGGAGGTCGGATACGCAGTATTTT. This encodes CASSQGGGSGRSDTQYF.

The chain uses TRBV15 and TRBJ2-5; 12 nucleotides line up with TRBD2. This CDR3 spans 13 amino acids. CDR1 and CDR2 from the germline V gene are LNHNV and YYDKDF (reference sequence). The J segment lost 13 bases and the V segment lost 3 bases, leaving 6 bases of the junction unmatched. The CDR3 loop reads CATSRSETSGRYF. In DNA form, the CDR3 reads TGTGCCACCAGCAGGTCCGAGACTAGCGGGAGGTACTTC.

Worth noting for this clone: A much larger clone differs by one base, so this may be a read error. The conserved phenylalanine or tryptophan normally closing the CDR3 is absent here, so this likely arose from a read error. The V call is TRBV29-1, the J call TRBJ1-2; 7 bases align to TRBD1. Germline CDR1 and CDR2: SQVTM and ANQGSEA. Trimming took 8 bases from V and 8 from J; bases not matched to a gene: 14. The CDR3 runs to 13 residues. The CDR3 coding sequence is TGCAGCTCTCGACTGAGGGGGCGCGGGGGCTACACCCTC. This sequence encodes CSSRLRGRGGYTL.

This clone has a handful of counts. The V call is TRBV28, the J call TRBJ1-4, with 8 bases fitting TRBD1. V dropped 5 bases and J dropped 3; count of bases not matched to a gene: 5. Germline V gene data show CDR1 as MDHEN and CDR2 as SYDVKM. CDR3 length equals 15 residues. The CDR3 here is CASSIDRGANEKLFF. For the CDR3, the DNA is TGTGCCAGCAGTATTGACAGGGGCGCTAATGAAAAACTGTTTTTT.

This chain joins TRBV20-1 and TRBJ2-4; D uncertain. Germline V gives CDR1 DFQATT, CDR2 SNEGSKA (reference sequence). V lost 3 bases and J 16 bases, leaving 16 bases between the germline ends. The CDR3 is 11 residues long. The CDR3 spells CSASVIGISYF. In DNA form, the CDR3 reads TGCAGTGCTAGTGTAATAGGGATTAGCTACTTC.

The chain has TRBV29-1 and TRBJ2-2; 7 bases fit TRBD2. The CDR3 extends over 12 amino acids. Unmatched junction bases numbered 3, after V lost 7 bases and J lost 4 bases. Germline V CDR1 and CDR2: SQVTM, ANQGSEA. CDR3 nucleotides: TGCAGCGCCCGGACTAGCACCGGGGAGCTGTTTTTT. Translation gives CSARTSTGELFF.

V gene TRBV20-1 combines with J gene TRBJ1-1, with unresolved D. The CDR3 consists of 11 residues. Germline V gene lookup returns CDR1 DFQATT and CDR2 SNEGSKA (reference sequence). The germline V and J ends were trimmed by 4 bases and 4 bases, with 7 bases remaining between them. The CDR3 region has the DNA TGCAGTGCTAATAGGTTCACTGAAGCTTTCTTT. Translated, it gives CSANRFTEAFF.

The gene calls are TRBV29-1 and TRBJ2-1; weak D call: TRBD2 (6 bases). The V end lost 4 bases, the J end lost 8 bases, and 9 bases lay between the germline ends. Germline V gene sequence: CDR1 SQVTM, CDR2 ANQGSEA. CDR3 length equals 11 residues. The CDR3 coding sequence is TGCAGCGTTGCCGGGAGCCATGAGCAGTTCTTC. The encoded protein is CSVAGSHEQFF.